This T cell receptor beta chain was captured in a study of CD8 T cells in ankylosing spondylitis. Findings of the study overall: Significantly higher representation of disease-linked clones was reported for matched ankylosing spondylitis synovial fluid. Made up of about eight highly homologous variants, a TCR beta motif appeared characteristic of ankylosing spondylitis blood.

V lost 6 bases and J lost 3; bases outside the gene matches: 15. The germline gives CDR1 DFQATT, CDR2 SNEGSKA (reference sequence). The CDR3 is 16 residues long. Remarks on this clonotype: Its antigen is as yet unknown.

Via MiXCR, TCRdb re-called the 5' RACE reads, giving one row per CDR3 protein. The sample records about 800,000 distinct CDR3 sequences, 10% to 15% being singletons. The chain links TRBV20-1 to TRBJ2-7; TRBD2 matches at 9 bases. The clonotype originates from a male donor with ankylosing spondylitis. Input material: blood, either unsorted or a sorted T cell fraction (not recorded which). The CDR3 sequence is CSAITSGSRTFYEQYF. Written as DNA, the CDR3 is TGCAGTGCGATAACTAGCGGGTCACGCACTTTCTACGAGCAGTACTTC.